This T cell receptor (beta chain) was obtained from a study of CD8+CD57+ T cells in acquired aplastic anemia. For CDR3 and TCR beta VDJ profiling, genomic DNA was the template used. TCRdb called the reads again in MiXCR, with one record for every CDR3 protein. This repertoire shows 200,000 to 250,000 distinct CDR3 sequences, over 60% found once; its top ten account for 29%. General observations from the study: Found in both controls and patients were around 29 CD8+ CDR3 sequences.

This clonotype was picked up a small number of times. The target antigen is unknown. The CDR3 consists of 13 residues. Germline V lookup: CDR1 SGHVS, CDR2 FNYEAQ. V lost 5 bases to trimming and J lost 3 bases, with 10 bases between them. This TCR was sampled from a human donor in good health. The chain recombines TRBV7-6 with TRBJ2-5; weak D call: TRBD2 (6 bases). Material: sorted CD4+, CD8+, or CD8+CD57+ T cells (not recorded which) from PBMCs. CDR3 bases: TGTGCCAGCAGCATGGACTATAAAGAGACCCAGTACTTC. Translating it yields CASSMDYKETQYF.